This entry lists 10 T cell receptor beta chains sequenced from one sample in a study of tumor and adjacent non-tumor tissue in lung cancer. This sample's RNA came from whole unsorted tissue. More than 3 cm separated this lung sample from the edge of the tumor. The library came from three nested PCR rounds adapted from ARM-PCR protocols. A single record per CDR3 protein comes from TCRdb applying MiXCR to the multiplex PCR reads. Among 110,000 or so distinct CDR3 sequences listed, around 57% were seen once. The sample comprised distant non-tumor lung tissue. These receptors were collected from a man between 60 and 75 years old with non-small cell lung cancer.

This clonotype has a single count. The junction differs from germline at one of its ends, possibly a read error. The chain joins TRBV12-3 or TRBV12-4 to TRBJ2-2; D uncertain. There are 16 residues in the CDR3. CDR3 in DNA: TGTACCAGCAGTCCACGGATAGCACTAAACACCGGGGAGCTGTTTTTT. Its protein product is CTSSPRIALNTGELFF.

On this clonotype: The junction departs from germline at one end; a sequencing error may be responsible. The CDR3: CANSSGLAGATTTGELFF. As DNA, the CDR3 is TGTGCCAACAGCTCGGGACTAGCGGGAGCGACGACCACAGGGGAGCTGTTTTTT. This sequence joins TRBV11-2 and TRBJ2-2, with 14 bases identical to TRBD2. The CDR3 extends over 18 amino acids. The germline CDR1 and CDR2 sequences are SGHAT and FQNNGV.

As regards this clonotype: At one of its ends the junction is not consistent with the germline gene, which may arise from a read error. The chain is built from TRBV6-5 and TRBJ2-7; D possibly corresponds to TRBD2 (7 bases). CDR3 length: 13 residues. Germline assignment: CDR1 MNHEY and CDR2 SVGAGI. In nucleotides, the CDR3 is TGTGCCAGACGAGGGGGGGGACCTTACGACCAGTACTTC. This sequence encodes CARRGGGPYDQYF.

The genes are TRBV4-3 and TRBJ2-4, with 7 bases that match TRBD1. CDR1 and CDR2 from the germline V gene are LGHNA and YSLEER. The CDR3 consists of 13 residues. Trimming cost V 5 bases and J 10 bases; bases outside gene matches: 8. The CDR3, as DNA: TGCGCCAGCAGCTCAGACAGGGAAGGGATTCAGTACTTC. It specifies CASSSDREGIQYF.

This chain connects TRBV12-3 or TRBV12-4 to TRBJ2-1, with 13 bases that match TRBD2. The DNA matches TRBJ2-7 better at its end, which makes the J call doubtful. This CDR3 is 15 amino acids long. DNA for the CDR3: TGTGCCAGCACACGGACTAGCGGGAGTCCCAATGGGCAGTACTTC. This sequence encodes CASTRTSGSPNGQYF.

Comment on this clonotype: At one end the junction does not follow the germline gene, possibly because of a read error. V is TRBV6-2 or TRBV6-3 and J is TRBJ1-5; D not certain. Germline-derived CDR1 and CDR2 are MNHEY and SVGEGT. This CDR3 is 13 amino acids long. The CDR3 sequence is CASGYEVSHPQHF. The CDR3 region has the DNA TGTGCCAGCGGTTACGAGGTGTCTCACCCCCAGCATTTT.

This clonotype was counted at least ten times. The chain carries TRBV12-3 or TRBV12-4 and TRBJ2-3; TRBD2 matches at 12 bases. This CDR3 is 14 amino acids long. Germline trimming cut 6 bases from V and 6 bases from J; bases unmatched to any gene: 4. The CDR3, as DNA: TGTGCCAGCAGGACTAGCGGGGGAGTTGATACGCAGTATTTT. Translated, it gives CASRTSGGVDTQYF.

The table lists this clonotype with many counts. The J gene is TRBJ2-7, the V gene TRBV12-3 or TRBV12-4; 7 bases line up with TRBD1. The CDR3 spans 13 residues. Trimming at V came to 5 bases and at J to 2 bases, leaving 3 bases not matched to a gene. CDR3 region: CASSIGQAYEQYF. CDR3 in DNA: TGTGCCAGCAGTATCGGACAGGCCTACGAGCAGTACTTC.

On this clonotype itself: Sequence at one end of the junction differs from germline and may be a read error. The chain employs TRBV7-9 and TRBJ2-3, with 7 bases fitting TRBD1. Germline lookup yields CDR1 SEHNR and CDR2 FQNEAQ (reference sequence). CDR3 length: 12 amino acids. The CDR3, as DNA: TGTGTCAGCAGCACGAGACAGGGTGCGCAGTATTTT. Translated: CVSSTRQGAQYF.

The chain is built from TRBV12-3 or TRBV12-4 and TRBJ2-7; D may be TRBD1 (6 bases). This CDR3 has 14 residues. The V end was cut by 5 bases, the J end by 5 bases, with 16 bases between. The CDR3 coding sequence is TGTGCCAGCAGTCTTTACCAGGGGTCCAACGAGCAGTACTTC. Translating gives CASSLYQGSNEQYF.